Below, 3 T cell receptor beta chains from the same sample are listed, as sequenced in a study of beta chain features in type 1 diabetes. Their specific antigens are unknown. What was sequenced were expressed TCRB transcripts, since all of the isolated RNA had been reverse transcribed. Method: immunoSEQ multiplex PCR; TCRdb's copy keeps in-frame clones and lacks some. The data hold roughly 150,000 clones, with around 9.7% observed a single time. Study outcomes and limitations: Within each of all four CD4+ subsets, Type 1 diabetes patients had TCRB CDR3s that were moderately but significantly shorter.

Material: central memory CD4+ T cells from blood. The receptors come from a woman in her thirties with type 1 diabetes.

This chain links TRBV28 with TRBJ2-1; TRBD1 aligns across 7 bases. The CDR3 loop spans 14 amino acids. The junction had 5 bases not matched to a gene; V was cut back by 8 bases and J by 1 base. Germline V gene data show CDR1 as MDHEN and CDR2 as SYDVKM. The CDR3 region has the DNA TGTGCCAGCGGGATGACAGGGTCCTACAATGAGCAGTTCTTC. It encodes CASGMTGSYNEQFF.

This clone was found a few times. This chain connects TRBV19 to TRBJ1-2; no definite D call. This CDR3 is 15 amino acids long. Deletions cut 3 bases from V and 5 bases from J, with 16 bases between. CDR1 and CDR2 from the germline V gene are LNHDA and SQIVND (reference sequence). The CDR3 here is CASSIPLAALYGYTF. The DNA of the CDR3 is TGTGCCAGTAGTATTCCCCTCGCGGCTCTTTATGGCTACACCTTC.

This clone was recorded a few times. V is TRBV2 and J is TRBJ2-1, with 8 bases matching TRBD2. Germline CDR1 and CDR2: SNHLY and FYNNEI. The CDR3 is made up of 12 amino acids. The V segment lost 7 bases and the J segment 6 bases; nucleotides outside the gene matches: 2. CDR3 protein: CASKRESNEQFF. In DNA form, the CDR3 reads TGTGCCAGCAAGCGGGAGAGCAATGAGCAGTTCTTC.